The clone carrying this T cell receptor beta chain was detected only a few times. The antigen is unknown. Germline trimming cut 8 bases from V and 1 base from J; bases unmatched to any gene: 4. CDR1 and CDR2 from the germline V gene are SEHNR and FQNEAQ (reference sequence). This CDR3 has 13 amino acids. These data are taken from a study of cytomegalovirus exposure and HLA in healthy donors. Study conclusions and caveats: About 87% or about 30% of the time was how often most TCR beta V segments were productive, according to an earlier analysis. In a later analysis, compared with equally common non-associated chains, HLA-associated beta chains were more expanded. Most of the CMV-associated TCR beta chains (in a later analysis) appeared to be HLA-restricted.

It was with 60 Vbeta and 13 Jbeta primers that the PCR ran. The repertoire was sequenced with immunoSEQ multiplex PCR; TCRdb's copy has only in-frame clones and lacks some. The sample shows some 110,000 clones, 66% of them seen only once. The sample was PBMCs. The J gene is TRBJ1-1, the V gene TRBV7-9, with 7 positions matching TRBD1. The TCR sequence derives from a man aged 18 to 29 in good health and CMV-seronegative. In nucleotides, the CDR3 is TGTGCCAGCCAGGGACAGACGAACACTGAAGCTTTCTTT. The encoded protein is CASQGQTNTEAFF.